The entry below describes one T cell receptor (beta chain). Other DNA sequences of this sample code for an identical CDR3. This entry is derived from a study of shared clonotypes between healthy human individuals. Deep-level settings were used for running the assay. For each subset, genomic DNA was distributed in equal portions over several immunoSEQ plates. Original processing methods: Because ImmunoSEQ provided only junction sequences with no quality scores, the filtering differed. TCRdb's table, derived via immunoSEQ multiplex PCR, lists solely in-frame clones and lacks some. That table supplies the V and J calls and clone size; D and trimming were determined from the DNA. The sample lists millions of clones, about 95% occurring once. This CDR3 spans 16 amino acids. The ends lost 3 bases at V and 0 bases at J; junction bases unmatched: 4. The germline gives CDR1 SEHNR, CDR2 FQNEAQ (reference sequence).

Naive CD8 cells lacked CD45RO, underwent positive selection for CCR7 and left out terminally differentiated effector memory CD45RA+ cells. The sequenced material came from naive CD8+ T cells sorted from blood. The sequence came from a man between 18 and 29 years old in good health. The chain couples TRBV7-9 to TRBJ2-2; TRBD2 agrees at 7 bases. Written as DNA, the CDR3 is TGTGCCAGCAGCTTCAGCGGGACCGCGAACACCGGGGAGCTGTTTTTT. This codes for CASSFSGTANTGELFF.